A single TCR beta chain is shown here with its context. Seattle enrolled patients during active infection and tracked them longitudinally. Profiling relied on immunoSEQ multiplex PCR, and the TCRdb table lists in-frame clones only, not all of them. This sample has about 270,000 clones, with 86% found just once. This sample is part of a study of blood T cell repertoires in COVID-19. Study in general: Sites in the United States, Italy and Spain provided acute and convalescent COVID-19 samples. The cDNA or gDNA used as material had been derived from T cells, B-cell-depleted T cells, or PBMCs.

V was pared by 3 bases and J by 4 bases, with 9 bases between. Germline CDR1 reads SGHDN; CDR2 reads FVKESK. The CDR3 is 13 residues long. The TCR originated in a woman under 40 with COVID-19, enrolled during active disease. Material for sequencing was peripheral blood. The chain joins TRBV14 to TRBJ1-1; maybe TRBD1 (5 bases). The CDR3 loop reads CASSHGGSTEAFF. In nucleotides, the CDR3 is TGTGCCAGCAGCCACGGGGGTAGCACTGAAGCTTTCTTT.